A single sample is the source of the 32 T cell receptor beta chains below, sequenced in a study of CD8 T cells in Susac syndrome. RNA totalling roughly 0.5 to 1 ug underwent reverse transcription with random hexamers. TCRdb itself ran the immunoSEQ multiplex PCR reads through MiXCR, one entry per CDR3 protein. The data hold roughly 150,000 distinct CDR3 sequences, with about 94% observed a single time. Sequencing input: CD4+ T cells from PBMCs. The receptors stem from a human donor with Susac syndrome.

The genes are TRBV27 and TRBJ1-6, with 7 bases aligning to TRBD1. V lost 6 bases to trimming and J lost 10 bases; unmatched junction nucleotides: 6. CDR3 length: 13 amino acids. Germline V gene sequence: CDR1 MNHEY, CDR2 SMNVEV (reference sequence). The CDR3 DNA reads TGTGCCAGCAGCCCGACAGGGAGGTCACCCCTCCACTTT. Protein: CASSPTGRSPLHF.

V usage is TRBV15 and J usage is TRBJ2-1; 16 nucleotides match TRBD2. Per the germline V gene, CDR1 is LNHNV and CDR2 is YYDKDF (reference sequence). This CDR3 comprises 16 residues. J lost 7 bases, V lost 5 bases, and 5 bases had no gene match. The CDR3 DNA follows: TGTGCCACCAGCGTCGGGACTAGCGGGGGGGCAAATGAGCAGTTCTTC. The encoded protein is CATSVGTSGGANEQFF.

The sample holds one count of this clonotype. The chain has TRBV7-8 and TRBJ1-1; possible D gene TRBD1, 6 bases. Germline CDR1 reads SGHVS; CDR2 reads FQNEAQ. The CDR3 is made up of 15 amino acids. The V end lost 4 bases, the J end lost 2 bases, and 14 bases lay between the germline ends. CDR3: CASSYLQGHNTEAFF. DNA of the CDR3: TGTGCCAGCAGCTACCTACAGGGCCACAACACTGAAGCTTTCTTT.

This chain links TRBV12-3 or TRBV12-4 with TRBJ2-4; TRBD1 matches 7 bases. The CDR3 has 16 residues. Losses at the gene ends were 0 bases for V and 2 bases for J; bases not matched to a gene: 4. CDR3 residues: CASSLATGSSKNIQYF. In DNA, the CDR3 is TGTGCCAGCAGTTTAGCGACAGGGTCTTCCAAAAACATTCAGTACTTC.

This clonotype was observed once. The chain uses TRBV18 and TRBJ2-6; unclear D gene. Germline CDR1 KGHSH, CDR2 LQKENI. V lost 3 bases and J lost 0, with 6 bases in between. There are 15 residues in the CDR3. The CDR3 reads CASSPVYSGANVLTF. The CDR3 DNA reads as TGTGCCAGCTCACCTGTGTACTCTGGGGCCAACGTCCTGACTTTC.

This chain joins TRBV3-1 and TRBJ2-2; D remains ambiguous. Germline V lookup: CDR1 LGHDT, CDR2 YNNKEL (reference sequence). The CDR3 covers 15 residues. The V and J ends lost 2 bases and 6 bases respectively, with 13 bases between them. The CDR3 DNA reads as TGTGCCAGCAGCCAAAGTCTCTTATCTGCCGGGGAGCTGTTTTTT. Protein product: CASSQSLLSAGELFF. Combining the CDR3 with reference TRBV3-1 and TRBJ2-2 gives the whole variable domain DTAVSQTPKYLVTQMGNDKSIKCEQNLGHDTMYWYKQDSKKFLKIMFSYNNKELIINETVPNRFSPKSPDKAHLNLHINSLELGDSAVYFCASSQSLLSAGELFFGEGSRLTVL.

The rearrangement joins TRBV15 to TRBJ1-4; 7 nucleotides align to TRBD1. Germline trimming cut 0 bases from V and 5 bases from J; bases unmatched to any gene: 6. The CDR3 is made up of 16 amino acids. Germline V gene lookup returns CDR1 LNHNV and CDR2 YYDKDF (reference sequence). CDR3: CATSRDRDRYNEKLFF. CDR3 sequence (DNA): TGTGCCACCAGCAGAGATCGGGACAGATACAATGAAAAACTGTTTTTT.

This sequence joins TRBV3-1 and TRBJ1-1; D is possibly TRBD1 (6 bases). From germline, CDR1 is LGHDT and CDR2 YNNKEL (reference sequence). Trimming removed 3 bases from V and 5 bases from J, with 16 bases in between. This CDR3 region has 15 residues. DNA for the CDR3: TGTGCCAGCAGCCAGCGGGGGCTTGGTGGTACTGAAGCTTTCTTT. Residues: CASSQRGLGGTEAFF.

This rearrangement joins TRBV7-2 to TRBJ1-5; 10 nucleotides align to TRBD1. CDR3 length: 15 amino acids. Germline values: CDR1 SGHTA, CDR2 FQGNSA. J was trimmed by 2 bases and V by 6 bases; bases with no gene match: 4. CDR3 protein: CASRVGTGGNQPQHF. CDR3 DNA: TGTGCCAGCAGGGTGGGGACAGGGGGCAATCAGCCCCAGCATTTT.

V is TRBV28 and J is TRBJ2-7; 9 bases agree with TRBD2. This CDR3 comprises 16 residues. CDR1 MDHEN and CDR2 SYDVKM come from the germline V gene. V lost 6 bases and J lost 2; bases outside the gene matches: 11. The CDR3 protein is CASRGSGSTTAYEQYF. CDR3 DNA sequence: TGTGCCAGCAGGGGTAGCGGGAGCACCACAGCCTACGAGCAGTACTTC.

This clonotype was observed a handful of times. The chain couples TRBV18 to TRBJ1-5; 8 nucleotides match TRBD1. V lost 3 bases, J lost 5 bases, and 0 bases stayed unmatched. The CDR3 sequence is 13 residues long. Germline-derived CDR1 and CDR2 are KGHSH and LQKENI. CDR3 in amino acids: CASSPTGDQPQHF. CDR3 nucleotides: TGTGCCAGCTCACCGACAGGGGATCAGCCCCAGCATTTT.

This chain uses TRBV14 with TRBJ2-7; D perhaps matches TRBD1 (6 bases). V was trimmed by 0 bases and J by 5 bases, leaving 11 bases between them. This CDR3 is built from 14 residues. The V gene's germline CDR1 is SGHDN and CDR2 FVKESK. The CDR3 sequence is CASSQEGWGHEQYF. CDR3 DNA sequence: TGTGCCAGCAGCCAAGAAGGATGGGGGCACGAGCAGTACTTC.

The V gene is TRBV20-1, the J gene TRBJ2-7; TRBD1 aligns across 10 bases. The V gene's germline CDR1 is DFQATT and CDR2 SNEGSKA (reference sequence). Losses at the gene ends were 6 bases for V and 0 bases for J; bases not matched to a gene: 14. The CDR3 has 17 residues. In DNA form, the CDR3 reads TGCAGTGCGCTCGGGACAGGGGAGTTATTCGGCTCCTACGAGCAGTACTTC. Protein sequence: CSALGTGELFGSYEQYF.

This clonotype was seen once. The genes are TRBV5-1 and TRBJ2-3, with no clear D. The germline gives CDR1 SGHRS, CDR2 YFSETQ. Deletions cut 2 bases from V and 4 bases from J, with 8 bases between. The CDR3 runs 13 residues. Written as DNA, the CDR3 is TGCGCCAGCAGCTTCGGTATCGCAGATACGCAGTATTTT. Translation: CASSFGIADTQYF.

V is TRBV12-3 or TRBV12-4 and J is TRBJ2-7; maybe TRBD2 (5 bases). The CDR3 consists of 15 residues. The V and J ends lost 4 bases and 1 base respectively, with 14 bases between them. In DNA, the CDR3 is TGTGCCAGCAGTTCTAGCATAAAAAGGTCCTACGAGCAGTACTTC. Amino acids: CASSSSIKRSYEQYF.

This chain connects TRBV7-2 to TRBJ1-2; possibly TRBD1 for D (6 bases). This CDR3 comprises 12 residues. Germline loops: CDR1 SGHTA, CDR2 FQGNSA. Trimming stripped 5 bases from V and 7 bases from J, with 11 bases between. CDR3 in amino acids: CASSSGQSGYTF. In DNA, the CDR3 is TGTGCCAGCAGCAGCGGACAGAGTGGCTACACCTTC.

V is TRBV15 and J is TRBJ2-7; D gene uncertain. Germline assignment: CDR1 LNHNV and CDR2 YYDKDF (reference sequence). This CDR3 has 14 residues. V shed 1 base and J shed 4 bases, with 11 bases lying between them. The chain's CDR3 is CATSRGADIYEQYF. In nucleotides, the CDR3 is TGTGCCACCAGCAGAGGGGCCGACATTTACGAGCAGTACTTC. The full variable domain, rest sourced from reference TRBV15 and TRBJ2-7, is DAMVIQNPRYQVTQFGKPVTLSCSQTLNHNVMYWYQQKSSQAPKLLFHYYDKDFNNEADTPDNFQSRRPNTSFCFLDIRSPGLGDTAMYLCATSRGADIYEQYFGPGTRLTVT.

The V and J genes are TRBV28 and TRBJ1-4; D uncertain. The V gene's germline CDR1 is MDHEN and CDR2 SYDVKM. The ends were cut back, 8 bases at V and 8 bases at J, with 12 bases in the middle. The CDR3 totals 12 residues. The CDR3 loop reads CASAQGGEKLFF. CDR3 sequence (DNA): TGTGCCAGCGCCCAAGGAGGGGAAAAACTGTTTTTT.

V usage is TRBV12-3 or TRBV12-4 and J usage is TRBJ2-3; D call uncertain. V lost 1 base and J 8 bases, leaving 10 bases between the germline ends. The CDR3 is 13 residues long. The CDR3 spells CASSLEATGTQYF. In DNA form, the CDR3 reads TGTGCCAGCAGTTTAGAGGCGACCGGTACGCAGTATTTT.

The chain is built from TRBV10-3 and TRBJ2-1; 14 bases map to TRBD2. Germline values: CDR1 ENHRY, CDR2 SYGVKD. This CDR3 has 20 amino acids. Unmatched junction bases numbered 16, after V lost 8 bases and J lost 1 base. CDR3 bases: TGTGCCATCTCAGGCTCCGGGACTAGCGGGGGCCTAGGGTCCTACAATGAGCAGTTCTTC. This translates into CAISGSGTSGGLGSYNEQFF.

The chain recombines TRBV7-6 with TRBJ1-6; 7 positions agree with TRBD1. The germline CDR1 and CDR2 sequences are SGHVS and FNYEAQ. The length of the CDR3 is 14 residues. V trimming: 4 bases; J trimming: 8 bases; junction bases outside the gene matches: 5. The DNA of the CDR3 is TGTGCCAGCAGCTGGGGACAGCAGGATTCACCCCTCCACTTT. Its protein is CASSWGQQDSPLHF.

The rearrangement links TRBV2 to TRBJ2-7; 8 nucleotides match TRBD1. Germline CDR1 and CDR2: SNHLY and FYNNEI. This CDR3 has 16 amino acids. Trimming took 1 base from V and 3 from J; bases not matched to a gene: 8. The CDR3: CASSEEGGRGLYEQYF. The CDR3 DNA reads TGTGCCAGCAGTGAAGAAGGCGGCAGGGGGCTCTACGAGCAGTACTTC.

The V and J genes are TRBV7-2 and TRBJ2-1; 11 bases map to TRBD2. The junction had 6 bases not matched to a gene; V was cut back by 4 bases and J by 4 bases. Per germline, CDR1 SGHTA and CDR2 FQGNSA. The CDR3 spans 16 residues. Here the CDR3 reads CASSSPSGGFYNEQFF. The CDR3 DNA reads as TGTGCCAGCAGCTCCCCTAGCGGGGGGTTTTACAATGAGCAGTTCTTC.

The CDR3 region is CSARDGVGTNQPQHF. CDR3 DNA sequence: TGCAGTGCTAGAGATGGAGTGGGGACCAATCAGCCCCAGCATTTT. The rearrangement links TRBV20-1 to TRBJ1-5; the D gene is possibly TRBD1 (5 bases). V gave up 0 bases and J gave up 3 bases, with 12 bases separating them. This CDR3 contains 15 residues. Germline V lookup: CDR1 DFQATT, CDR2 SNEGSKA (reference sequence).

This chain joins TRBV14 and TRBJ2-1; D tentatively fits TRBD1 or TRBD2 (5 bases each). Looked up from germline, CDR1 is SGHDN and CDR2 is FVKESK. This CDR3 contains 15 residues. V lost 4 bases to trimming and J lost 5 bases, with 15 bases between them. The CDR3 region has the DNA TGTGCCAGCAGCCGCCGCCCGGGGCAGAACAATGAGCAGTTCTTC. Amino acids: CASSRRPGQNNEQFF.

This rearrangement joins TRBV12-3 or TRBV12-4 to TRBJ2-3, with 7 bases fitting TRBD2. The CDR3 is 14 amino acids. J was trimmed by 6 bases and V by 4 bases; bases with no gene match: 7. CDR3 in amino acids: CASSYTSVVDTQYF. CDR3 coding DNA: TGTGCCAGCAGTTACACTAGCGTGGTGGATACGCAGTATTTT.

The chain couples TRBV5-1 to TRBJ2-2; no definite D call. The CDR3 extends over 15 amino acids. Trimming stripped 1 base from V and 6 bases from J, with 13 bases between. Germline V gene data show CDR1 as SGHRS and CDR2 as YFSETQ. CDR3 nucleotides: TGCGCCAGCAGCTTGTCCGTCGCAGGTTCCGGGGAGCTGTTTTTT. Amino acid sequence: CASSLSVAGSGELFF.

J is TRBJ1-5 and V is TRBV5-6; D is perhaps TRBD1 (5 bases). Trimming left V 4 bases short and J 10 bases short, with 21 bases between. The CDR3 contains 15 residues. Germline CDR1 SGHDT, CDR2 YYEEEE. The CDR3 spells CASSRVDSPNRPQHF. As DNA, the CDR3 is TGTGCCAGCAGCAGGGTCGACAGTCCAAATCGCCCCCAGCATTTT.

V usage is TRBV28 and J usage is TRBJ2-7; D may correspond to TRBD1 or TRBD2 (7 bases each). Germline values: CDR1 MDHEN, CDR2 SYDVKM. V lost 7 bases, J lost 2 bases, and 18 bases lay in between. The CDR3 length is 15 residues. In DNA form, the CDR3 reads TGTGCCAGCACCACAGGGGCAGGGGGGGCCTACGAGCAGTACTTC. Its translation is CASTTGAGGAYEQYF.

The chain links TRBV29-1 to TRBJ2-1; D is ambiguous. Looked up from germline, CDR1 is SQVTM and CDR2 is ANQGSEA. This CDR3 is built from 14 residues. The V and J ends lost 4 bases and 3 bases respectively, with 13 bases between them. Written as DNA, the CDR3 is TGCAGCGTTGCACCAATAGCCCTCTACAATGAGCAGTTCTTC. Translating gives CSVAPIALYNEQFF.

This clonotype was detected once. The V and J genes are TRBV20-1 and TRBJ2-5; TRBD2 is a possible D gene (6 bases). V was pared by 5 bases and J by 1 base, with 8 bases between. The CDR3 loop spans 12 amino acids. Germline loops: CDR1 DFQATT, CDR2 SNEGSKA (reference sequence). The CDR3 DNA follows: TGCAGTGCTTCGACTAGCCAAGAGACCCAGTACTTC. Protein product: CSASTSQETQYF.

This chain's CDR3 is CASSQVAAAGTQYF. CDR3 nucleotides: TGTGCCAGCAGCCAAGTAGCGGCTGCAGGGACGCAGTATTTT. This chain links TRBV14 with TRBJ2-3, with D perhaps TRBD2 (6 bases). There are 14 residues in the CDR3. Germline CDR1 SGHDN, CDR2 FVKESK. Trimming pared 1 base from V and 9 bases from J, leaving 14 bases between. Full variable domain (remainder filled in from reference TRBV14 and TRBJ2-3): EAGVTQFPSHSVIEKGQTVTLRCDPISGHDNLYWYRRVMGKEIKFLLHFVKESKQDESGMPNNRFLAERTGGTYSTLKVQPAELEDSGVYFCASSQVAAAGTQYFGPGTRLTVL.